What follows are 17 T cell receptor beta chains derived from one specimen sequenced in a study of blood T cell repertoires in COVID-19. Profiling relied on immunoSEQ multiplex PCR, and the TCRdb table lists in-frame clones only, not all of them. The sample has approximately 100,000 clones, 80% to 90% seen once. Material for sequencing was peripheral blood. Receptors originate from a man aged 45 to 65 with acute or convalescent COVID-19.

This clone has only a few counts. The chain uses TRBV4-1 and TRBJ2-2; TRBD1 aligns across 11 bases. Germline V gives CDR1 MGHRA, CDR2 YSYEKL. CDR3 size: 15 residues. V was clipped by 4 bases and J by 5 bases; unmatched bases: 3. DNA for the CDR3: TGCGCCAGCAGCCCCGGGACAGGGGGAACCGGGGAGCTGTTTTTT. Translated: CASSPGTGGTGELFF.

The chain links TRBV19 to TRBJ1-2, with TRBD1 matching over 12 bases. The CDR3 length is 16 residues. After removal of 5 bases from V and 8 bases from J, the junction contained 12 bases not matched to a gene. In germline, CDR1 is LNHDA, CDR2 SQIVND (reference sequence). The CDR3, as DNA: TGTGCCAGTAGTTCTGAACCGGGACAGGGGGCAGAAGGCTACACCTTC. Encoded protein: CASSSEPGQGAEGYTF.

The chain carries TRBV13 and TRBJ2-1, with D possibly matching TRBD2 (6 bases). The ends were cut back, 7 bases at V and 0 bases at J, with 13 bases in the middle. The length of the CDR3 is 15 residues. From germline, CDR1 is PRHDT and CDR2 FYEKMQ (reference sequence). CDR3 loop: CASTRLVDSYNEQFF. The CDR3 DNA reads as TGTGCCAGCACCCGACTAGTTGACTCCTACAATGAGCAGTTCTTC.

V is TRBV6-4 and J is TRBJ2-1; the match to TRBD2 covers 9 bases. V lost 8 bases, J lost 5 bases, and 10 bases stayed unmatched. There are 15 residues in the CDR3. Per the germline V gene, CDR1 is MRHNA and CDR2 is SNTAGT. CDR3 in DNA: TGTGCCAGCCCCGAGGGTAGCGGGAGCCACAATGAGCAGTTCTTC. It codes for CASPEGSGSHNEQFF.

This chain uses TRBV11-2 with TRBJ2-1, with 10 nucleotides matching TRBD2. Germline V gene sequence: CDR1 SGHAT, CDR2 FQNNGV. V shed 3 bases, J shed 7 bases, and the junction held 9 bases outside the gene matches. This CDR3 contains 16 residues. CDR3 sequence: CASSFSLAGVFNEQFF. In DNA form, the CDR3 reads TGTGCCAGCAGCTTTTCCCTAGCGGGAGTCTTTAATGAGCAGTTCTTC.

The V and J genes are TRBV12-2 and TRBJ2-7; the D call in the table, TRBD1, was not verified against the DNA. TRBV12-2 counts as a pseudogene. The CDR3 is 16 residues long. The chain's CDR3 is CASRPLWIDSTYEQYF. The CDR3 DNA reads TGTGCAAGTCGCCCCCTTTGGATAGACAGTACCTACGAGCAGTACTTC.

CDR3 protein: CASSEQGGWGEQYF. DNA of the CDR3: TGTGCCAGCAGTGAACAAGGGGGCTGGGGCGAGCAGTACTTC. The chain is built from TRBV2 and TRBJ2-7; 7 nucleotides agree with TRBD1. The CDR3 totals 14 residues. V dropped 2 bases and J dropped 6; count of bases not matched to a gene: 7. Germline V gene data show CDR1 as SNHLY and CDR2 as FYNNEI.

The V call is TRBV7-6, the J call TRBJ2-1, with 10 positions matching TRBD2. CDR3 size: 17 residues. Germline CDR1 reads SGHVS; CDR2 reads FNYEAQ. The J segment lost 2 bases and the V segment lost 1 base, leaving 5 bases of the junction unmatched. The CDR3 DNA follows: TGTGCCAGCAGCTTAGAACAAGGACTAGCGGCCTACAATGAGCAGTTCTTC. This encodes CASSLEQGLAAYNEQFF.

This chain links TRBV28 with TRBJ2-7; tentative D call: TRBD2 (5 bases). The CDR3 length is 15 residues. Germline CDR1 reads MDHEN; CDR2 reads SYDVKM. Trimming left V 6 bases short and J 3 bases short, with 18 bases between. The chain's CDR3 is CASRIDYNNNYEQYF. The CDR3 DNA reads TGTGCCAGCAGAATAGACTACAACAATAACTACGAGCAGTACTTC.

The rearrangement uses TRBV6-5 and TRBJ2-7, with TRBD2 matching 9 bases. In germline, CDR1 is MNHEY, CDR2 SVGAGI. V shed 6 bases and J 3 bases; nucleotides not matched to a gene: 9. The CDR3 runs 15 residues. CDR3 nucleotides: TGTGCCAGCAGCGGATATAGCGGGAGATTCTACGAGCAGTACTTC. It encodes CASSGYSGRFYEQYF.

The J gene is TRBJ2-5, the V gene TRBV7-9; TRBD1 might be the D (6 bases). CDR1 is SEHNR and CDR2 is FQNEAQ in the germline V gene (reference sequence). The length of the CDR3 is 17 residues. V was trimmed by 2 bases and J by 2 bases, leaving 18 bases between them. The CDR3 here is CASSLSRRGDKQETQYF. DNA of the CDR3: TGTGCCAGCAGCTTATCAAGGAGAGGGGACAAACAAGAGACCCAGTACTTC.

V is TRBV9 and J is TRBJ2-2, with TRBD2 as a possible D gene (5 bases). This CDR3 contains 16 residues. Trimming took off 0 bases at V and 0 bases at J, with 9 bases between the two ends. Per germline, CDR1 SGDLS and CDR2 YYNGEE. The CDR3 loop is CASSVAPGTNTGELFF. CDR3 DNA sequence: TGTGCCAGCAGCGTAGCGCCGGGAACGAACACCGGGGAGCTGTTTTTT.

The CDR3 DNA sequence: TGTGCCAGCTCCCAGATGGATTCACCCCTCCACTTT. Amino acid sequence: CASSQMDSPLHF. This sequence joins TRBV6-5 and TRBJ1-6; no reliable D call. Germline values: CDR1 MNHEY, CDR2 SVGAGI. This CDR3 is 12 amino acids long. The V end was cut by 8 bases, the J end by 8 bases, with 10 bases between.

V gene TRBV5-4 combines with J gene TRBJ1-2; 7 nucleotides align to TRBD1. The CDR3 covers 13 residues. The J segment lost 6 bases and the V segment lost 3 bases, leaving 5 bases of the junction unmatched. Germline-derived CDR1 and CDR2 are SGHNT and YYREEE (reference sequence). DNA of the CDR3: TGTGCCAGCAGCTCTAGACAGGGCGATGGCTACACCTTC. Protein: CASSSRQGDGYTF. Drawing the rest from reference TRBV5-4 and TRBJ1-2, the complete variable domain is ETGVTQSPTHLIKTRGQQVTLRCSSQSGHNTVSWYQQALGQGPQFIFQYYREEENGRGNFPPRFSGLQFPNYSSELNVNALELDDSALYLCASSSRQGDGYTFGSGTRLTVV.

The chain links TRBV2 to TRBJ2-6; D not certain. The CDR3 consists of 16 residues. Germline CDR1 SNHLY, CDR2 FYNNEI. Trimming stripped 3 bases from V and 0 bases from J, with 9 bases between. CDR3 in DNA: TGTGCCAGCAGTGACAGCGTTACCTCTGGGGCCAACGTCCTGACTTTC. Its protein product is CASSDSVTSGANVLTF.

CDR3 in amino acids: CASSRRDGDEQFF. Written as DNA, the CDR3 is TGTGCCAGCAGTCGGCGGGATGGAGATGAGCAGTTCTTC. This chain uses TRBV2 with TRBJ2-1, with D possibly TRBD2 on 6 matching bases. Germline loops: CDR1 SNHLY, CDR2 FYNNEI. The CDR3 has 13 amino acids. The germline V and J ends were trimmed by 5 bases and 8 bases, with 13 bases remaining between them.

The chain couples TRBV7-9 to TRBJ2-2; D might be TRBD1 (6 bases). CDR3 size: 16 residues. Between the trimmed V and J ends, which lost 5 bases and 4 bases, there was a span of 17 bases. CDR1 and CDR2 from the germline V gene are SEHNR and FQNEAQ (reference sequence). The CDR3 coding sequence is TGTGCCAGCAGCAGACAGGTCGGAGTGGGCACCGGGGAGCTGTTTTTT. Amino acid sequence: CASSRQVGVGTGELFF.